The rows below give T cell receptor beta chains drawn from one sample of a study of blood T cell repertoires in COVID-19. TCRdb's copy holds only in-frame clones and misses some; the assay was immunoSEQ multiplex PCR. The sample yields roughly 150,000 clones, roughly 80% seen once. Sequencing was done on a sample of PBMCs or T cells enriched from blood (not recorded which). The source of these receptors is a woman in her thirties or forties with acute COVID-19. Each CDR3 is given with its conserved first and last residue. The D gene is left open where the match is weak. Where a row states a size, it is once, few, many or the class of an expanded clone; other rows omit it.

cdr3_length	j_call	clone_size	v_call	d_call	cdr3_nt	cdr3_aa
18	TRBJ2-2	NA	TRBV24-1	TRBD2	TGTGCCACCAGTGACCCTGGACTAGCGGGAGGGAACACCGGGGAGCTGTTTTTT	CATSDPGLAGGNTGELFF
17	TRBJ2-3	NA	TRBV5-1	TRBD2	TGCGCCAGCAGCCGTATCCTAGCGGGGGATAGCACAGATACGCAGTATTTT	CASSRILAGDSTDTQYF
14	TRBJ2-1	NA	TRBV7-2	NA	TGTGCCAGCAGTTATAGGACTTCAGACAATGAGCAGTTCTTC	CASSYRTSDNEQFF
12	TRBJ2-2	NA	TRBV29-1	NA	TGCAGCGTTGTTTCAGGGCCCGGGGAGCTGTTTTTT	CSVVSGPGELFF
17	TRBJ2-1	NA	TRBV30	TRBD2	TGTGCCTGGGGGGTGGGTACGGGACTAGCGCCGAACAATGAGCAGTTCTTC	CAWGVGTGLAPNNEQFF
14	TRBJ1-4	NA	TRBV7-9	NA	TGTGCCAGCAGCTTAGATCCAGGGTCTGAAAAACTGTTTTTT	CASSLDPGSEKLFF
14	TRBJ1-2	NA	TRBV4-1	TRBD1	TGCGCCAGCAGCCAAGGGACAGGCAACTATGGCTACACCTTC	CASSQGTGNYGYTF
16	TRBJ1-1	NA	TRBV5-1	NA	TGCGCCAGCAGCTCAAACGGGAGGTCAGGGTCCACTGAAGCTTTCTTT	CASSSNGRSGSTEAFF
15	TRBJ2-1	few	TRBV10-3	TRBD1	TGTGCCATCAGGAACGACAGGGGGCGGTACAATGAGCAGTTCTTC	CAIRNDRGRYNEQFF
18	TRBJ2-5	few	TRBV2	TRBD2	TGTGCCAGCAGTGAAGGGGTCCTAGCGGGTGACTTCAAAGAGACCCAGTACTTC	CASSEGVLAGDFKETQYF
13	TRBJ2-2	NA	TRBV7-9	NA	TGTGCCAGCAGCTTGCTAGCGTCCGGGGAGCTGTTTTTT	CASSLLASGELFF
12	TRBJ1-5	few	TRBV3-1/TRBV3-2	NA	TGTGCCAGCAGCCAACTTAATCAGCCCCAGCATTTT	CASSQLNQPQHF
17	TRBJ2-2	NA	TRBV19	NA	TGTGCCAGTAGTCCTAGCCCAGGGACATCGAACACCGGGGAGCTGTTTTTT	CASSPSPGTSNTGELFF
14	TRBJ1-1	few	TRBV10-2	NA	TGCGCCAGCAGTGAGTCGAGAGGGTTGGCTGAAGCTTTCTTT	CASSESRGLAEAFF
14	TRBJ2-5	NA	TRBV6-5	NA	TGTGCCAGCAGTTACCCGGGTCCCGGGACTCCGCTGTACTTC	CASSYPGPGTPLYF
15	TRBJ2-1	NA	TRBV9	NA	TGTGCCAGCAGCGCCGGTAGCGGTACTTACAATGAGCAGTTCTTC	CASSAGSGTYNEQFF
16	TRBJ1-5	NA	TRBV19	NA	TGTGCCAGTAGTCTAACACAGGGTTGGGGATCGCAGCCCCAGCATTTT	CASSLTQGWGSQPQHF
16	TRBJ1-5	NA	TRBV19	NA	TGTGCCAGTAGTACCCGCCTCGGCGGAGGCGGCCAGCCCCAGCATTTT	CASSTRLGGGGQPQHF
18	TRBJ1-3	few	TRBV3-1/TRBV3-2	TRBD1	TGTGCCAGCAGCCTCTCCACCACCTTGGACAGGGCTGGAAACACCATATATTTT	CASSLSTTLDRAGNTIYF
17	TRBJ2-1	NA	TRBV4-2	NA	TGTGCCAGCAGCCAAGGACATTCAGCCGCCCGCTACAATGAGCAGTTCTTC	CASSQGHSAARYNEQFF
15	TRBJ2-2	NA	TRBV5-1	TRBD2	TGCGCCAGCAGCCCTATAGCGGGAGCCACCGGGGAGCTGTTTTTT	CASSPIAGATGELFF
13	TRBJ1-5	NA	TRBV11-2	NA	TGTGCCAGCAGCTCGGGACTGAATCAGCCCCAGCATTTT	CASSSGLNQPQHF
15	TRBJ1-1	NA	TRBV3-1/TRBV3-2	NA	TGTGCCAGCAGCCAAGCGGGGATTCGGGGGACTGAAGCTTTCTTT	CASSQAGIRGTEAFF